This is a list of T cell receptor beta chains from one sample in a study of T cell repertoires in cytomegalovirus infection. One entry per CDR3 protein, called by TCRdb with MiXCR from the reads. The table includes about 260,000 distinct CDR3 sequences, approximately 8.3% detected once. Sequencing was performed on PBMCs. These receptors were taken from a human donor in good health (CMV status not recorded). Some clones in this sample may be carry-over from other donors' samples. CDR3s include the opening cysteine and the closing phenylalanine or tryptophan. A D gene is named only where the DNA matches it firmly. Clone size, where shown, is once, few, many, or a class for clones that have expanded.

TRBJ2-2,TRBV12-3/TRBV12-4,NA,TRBD2,TGTGCCAGCAGTCCTGGACTAGCGGGGGGGGAGAGAAACACCGGGGAGCTGTTTTTT,CASSPGLAGGERNTGELFF
TRBJ1-2,TRBV29-1,NA,NA,TGCAGCGCCGAAGGCGGGCTCTCGGACTATGGCTACACCTTC,CSAEGGLSDYGYTF
TRBJ2-7,TRBV20-1,NA,NA,TGCAGTGCCCAAACAGGGAGGAGCTCCTACGAGCAGTACTTC,CSAQTGRSSYEQYF
TRBJ1-1,TRBV28,NA,NA,TGTGCCAGCAGTTTTCCAGGATCGAGAACTGAAGCTTTCTTT,CASSFPGSRTEAFF
TRBJ2-7,TRBV7-2,many,TRBD1,TGTGCCAGCAGCTTAGCGCAGGGGGCAGACGAGCAGTACTTC,CASSLAQGADEQYF
TRBJ2-4,TRBV7-2,many,NA,TGTGCCAGCAGCTTAAGGGTGGGGGGCGCCAAAAACATTCAGTACTTC,CASSLRVGGAKNIQYF
TRBJ2-2,TRBV19,NA,TRBD2,TGTGCCAGTAGAAACGAACCGGGACTAGCGGACACCGGGGAGCTGTTTTTT,CASRNEPGLADTGELFF
TRBJ2-3,TRBV15,many,NA,TGTGCCACCAGCAGAGATCTTGAGACCACCACAGATACGCAGTATTTT,CATSRDLETTTDTQYF
TRBJ2-7,TRBV10-2,NA,TRBD1,TGCGCCAGCAGTGAGTCTACCGGACAGGCCGAGCAGTACTTC,CASSESTGQAEQYF
TRBJ2-5,TRBV20-1,NA,NA,TGCAGTGCTAGAGAGAATAGCGGAGAGACCCAGTACTTC,CSARENSGETQYF
TRBJ2-5,TRBV4-1,many,TRBD2,TGCGCCAGCAGCCTTTCGACTAGCAGGGAGACCCAGTACTTC,CASSLSTSRETQYF
TRBJ2-6,TRBV6-2/TRBV6-3,many,NA,TGTGCCAGCAGTTATGACCTCTACAGGGTCGAGTCTGGGGCCAACGTCCTGACTTTC,CASSYDLYRVESGANVLTF
TRBJ1-5,TRBV18,once,NA,TGTGCCAGCTCACCATCTAATGGGCAGCCCCAGCATTTT,CASSPSNGQPQHF
TRBJ2-2,TRBV7-9,many,TRBD2,TGTGCCAGCAGCCCGCAGGCTAGCGGAAACACCGGGGAGCTGTTTTTT,CASSPQASGNTGELFF
TRBJ2-7,TRBV7-2,many,NA,TGTGCCAGCAGCGTCGGGGTAGAGCAGTACTTC,CASSVGVEQYF
TRBJ1-1,TRBV28,NA,TRBD1,TGTGCCAGCGTTTTGACAGGGACCAACACTGAAGCTTTCTTT,CASVLTGTNTEAFF
TRBJ1-1,TRBV6-2/TRBV6-3,NA,TRBD1,TGTGCCGCCCAACAGGGGCGCACTGAAGCTTTCTTT,CAAQQGRTEAFF
TRBJ2-7,TRBV19,NA,TRBD1,TGTGCCAGTAGTTCCGGGACAGTGGACCATCTCCTCTACGAGCAGTACTTC,CASSSGTVDHLLYEQYF
TRBJ1-1,TRBV12-3/TRBV12-4,few,NA,TGTGCCAGCAGTTTAATCGGGGAAAACACTGAAGCTTTCTTT,CASSLIGENTEAFF
TRBJ2-5,TRBV28,NA,NA,TGTGCCAGCAGTTCAACTGAGTTCCAAGAGACCCAGTACTTC,CASSSTEFQETQYF
TRBJ1-1,TRBV4-1,few,TRBD1,TGCGCCAGCAGCCGACTAGTAGGGACAGGGGTCGATGGCACTGAAGCTTTCTTT,CASSRLVGTGVDGTEAFF
TRBJ1-4,TRBV7-2,many,NA,TGTGCCAGCAGTTTTGCTACAACTAATGAAAAACTGTTTTTT,CASSFATTNEKLFF
TRBJ1-2,TRBV27,many,NA,TGTGCCAGCAGCTCAGGCCGAGCGGGCTACACCTTC,CASSSGRAGYTF
TRBJ2-7,TRBV4-3,NA,TRBD2,TGCGCCAGCAGCCAAACTTTAGCGGGGGGCCCGTCCTACGAGCAGTACTTC,CASSQTLAGGPSYEQYF
TRBJ2-2,TRBV12-3/TRBV12-4,many,NA,TGTGCCAGCAAGTCCTCCGGGGCAGGGAACACCGGGGAGCTGTTTTTT,CASKSSGAGNTGELFF
TRBJ1-1,TRBV7-2,many,NA,TGTGCCAGCAGCTCCCGGCGCGGAGGGAGAAACACTGAAGCTTTCTTT,CASSSRRGGRNTEAFF
TRBJ1-4,TRBV27,NA,TRBD1,TGTGCCAGCAGCTCGACAGGGTCCCAAAAACTGTTTTTT,CASSSTGSQKLFF
TRBJ1-2,TRBV9,NA,NA,TGTGCCAGCAGCGAGGGACCCATTGCTGCCAAAACTAACTATGGCTACACCTTC,CASSEGPIAAKTNYGYTF
TRBJ1-4,TRBV7-2,many,NA,TGTGCCAGCAGCTTAGCTCCACCCCGGGGCCAGGGTGAAAAACTGTTTTTT,CASSLAPPRGQGEKLFF
TRBJ1-5,TRBV19,NA,NA,TGTGCCAGTTTCGCGGGGGGCGCGGGACAGCCCCAGCATTTT,CASFAGGAGQPQHF
TRBJ2-6,TRBV28,many,NA,TGTGCCAGCAGTTACCGACAGACGAAAAGGTCTGGGGCCAACGTCCTGACTTTC,CASSYRQTKRSGANVLTF
TRBJ2-1,TRBV5-5,many,NA,TGTGCCAGCAGCCTAATGCCTACTTTCGCTATTGGAGGTGGTGAGCAGTTCTTC,CASSLMPTFAIGGGEQFF
TRBJ2-1,TRBV7-2,many,NA,TGTGCCAGCAGCACCGGACAATTTCCCCCAAATGAGCAGTTCTTC,CASSTGQFPPNEQFF
TRBJ2-5,TRBV7-2,few,NA,TGTGCCAGCAGCTTAAAGTCTTCTTTGGGAGGTGGCCAAGAGACCCAGTACTTC,CASSLKSSLGGGQETQYF
TRBJ2-5,TRBV14,NA,TRBD2,TGTGCCAGCAGCCAAGTAGCGGGGGGTCAAGAGACCCAGTACTTC,CASSQVAGGQETQYF
TRBJ2-5,TRBV29-1,NA,TRBD2,TGCAGCGTTGAAGGGTCAGGGAGGGGTGAGACCCAGTACTTC,CSVEGSGRGETQYF
TRBJ1-2,TRBV12-3/TRBV12-4,many,NA,TGTGCCAGCAGTTCCCTCTCATATGGCTACACCTTC,CASSSLSYGYTF
TRBJ1-1,TRBV7-9,few,NA,TGTGCCAGCAGCTTAGAAATCCGGGACACTGAAGCTTTCTTT,CASSLEIRDTEAFF
TRBJ2-7,TRBV2,NA,TRBD1,TGTGCCAGCACCCAACCGGGACAGGGTCCCTACGAGCAGTACTTC,CASTQPGQGPYEQYF
TRBJ1-3,TRBV7-2,many,TRBD1,TGTGCCAGCAGCTACGTACCACGAGCGGGACAGAGCTCTGGAAACACCATATATTTT,CASSYVPRAGQSSGNTIYF
TRBJ2-1,TRBV12-3/TRBV12-4,many,TRBD2,TGTGCCAGCAGTTTACTCCTAGCGGGAGGGCAAGGGTATGAGCAGTTCTTC,CASSLLLAGGQGYEQFF
TRBJ1-2,TRBV19,many,NA,TGTGCCAGTTCACTAATCCCGGGAGACTATGGCTACACCTTC,CASSLIPGDYGYTF